This TCR beta chain came from a study of CD8 T cells in ankylosing spondylitis. Notes on the study in general: The study identified a TCR beta motif of under ten highly homologous variants that appeared characteristic of ankylosing spondylitis blood.

TCRdb reprocessed the 5' RACE reads with MiXCR, giving one entry per CDR3 protein. The sample contains about 450,000 distinct CDR3 sequences, 25% to 30% of which appear only once. This clonotype was counted between two and nine times. Antigen specificity is unknown. Material for sequencing was blood, either unsorted or a sorted T cell fraction (not recorded which). This receptor was taken from a male donor with ankylosing spondylitis.

This CDR3 reads CSARVDFNEQYF. Written as DNA, the CDR3 is TGCAGTGCTAGAGTGGACTTCAACGAGCAGTACTTC. The J gene is TRBJ2-7, the V gene TRBV20-1; perhaps TRBD2 as D (5 bases). V dropped 1 base and J dropped 5 bases, with 9 bases sitting between them. CDR1 is DFQATT, CDR2 SNEGSKA, per germline (reference sequence). The CDR3 consists of 12 residues.